What follows are 15 T cell receptor beta chains derived from one specimen sequenced in a study of T cell changes during pregnancy in multiple sclerosis. Sequencing was performed with immunoSEQ multiplex PCR; in TCRdb, only in-frame clones are kept and a portion is missing. The sample yields around 19,000 clones, about 88% seen once. Source: CD8+ T cells from peripheral blood mononuclear cells, taken in the third trimester of pregnancy. The receptors come from a female donor in good health, enrolled as a control in a pregnancy study.

The chain uses TRBV6-5 and TRBJ2-7; the match to TRBD1 covers 9 bases. The V segment lost 4 bases and the J segment 4 bases; nucleotides outside the gene matches: 8. The germline gives CDR1 MNHEY, CDR2 SVGAGI. The length of the CDR3 is 15 residues. DNA of the CDR3: TGTGCCAGCAGTTTGACCGGACAGGGGAAATACGAGCAGTACTTC. Residues: CASSLTGQGKYEQYF.

The chain joins TRBV28 to TRBJ2-1; 11 nucleotides match TRBD2. CDR1 and CDR2 from the germline V gene are MDHEN and SYDVKM. This CDR3 is 14 amino acids long. V shed 4 bases, J shed 10 bases, and the junction held 6 bases outside the gene matches. The CDR3 here is CASSSPLAGEEQFF. The CDR3 region has the DNA TGTGCCAGCAGTTCTCCACTAGCGGGAGAGGAGCAGTTCTTC.

J is TRBJ2-1 and V is TRBV27, with 15 nucleotides matching TRBD2. The CDR3 has 18 residues. Trimming at V came to 6 bases and at J to 8 bases, leaving 14 bases not matched to a gene. Per germline, CDR1 MNHEY and CDR2 SMNVEV (reference sequence). Here the CDR3 DNA reads TGTGCCAGCAGACTAGAGGGGACTAGCGGGGGGCGGGCTGATGAGCAGTTCTTC. Protein sequence: CASRLEGTSGGRADEQFF.

The rearrangement uses TRBV7-9 and TRBJ2-1, with TRBD1 identical over 7 bases. There are 15 residues in the CDR3. The germline V gene has CDR1 SEHNR and CDR2 FQNEAQ (reference sequence). J gave up 0 bases and V 5 bases, and 4 bases lay outside the gene matches. This CDR3 is CASSHTGASYNEQFF. The CDR3 DNA reads TGTGCCAGCAGCCATACAGGGGCCTCCTACAATGAGCAGTTCTTC.

V gene TRBV9 combines with J gene TRBJ2-1; TRBD1 agrees at 10 bases. Per the germline V gene, CDR1 is SGDLS and CDR2 is YYNGEE. This CDR3 has 17 amino acids. Trimming removed 2 bases from V and 8 bases from J; junction bases left unmatched: 13. The CDR3, as DNA: TGTGCCAGCAGCGTCAAACCCCGACAGGGGGCAGTCCATGAGCAGTTCTTC. Residues: CASSVKPRQGAVHEQFF.

The count of this clone is one. This rearrangement joins TRBV9 to TRBJ2-3; D may be TRBD1 (6 bases). The CDR3 has 14 residues. Looked up from germline, CDR1 is SGDLS and CDR2 is YYNGEE. The germline V and J ends were trimmed by 0 bases and 6 bases, with 11 bases remaining between them. This CDR3 reads CASSVGITGDTQYF. Written as DNA, the CDR3 is TGTGCCAGCAGCGTAGGGATTACAGGGGATACGCAGTATTTT.

The V and J genes are TRBV28 and TRBJ2-1; D is unresolved. Germline loops: CDR1 MDHEN, CDR2 SYDVKM. V shed 4 bases and J shed 0 bases, with 4 bases lying between them. This CDR3 contains 13 residues. The CDR3 loop is CASSSGSYNEQFF. CDR3 coding DNA: TGTGCCAGCAGTTCAGGCTCCTACAATGAGCAGTTCTTC.

This clone has only one observation. This sequence joins TRBV6-1 and TRBJ2-2, with 9 bases lining up with TRBD1. The CDR3 is 18 residues long. In germline, CDR1 is MNHNS, CDR2 SASEGT. The J segment lost 3 bases and the V segment lost 3 bases, leaving 11 bases of the junction unmatched. CDR3 coding DNA: TGTGCCAGCAGTGAGGGACAGGGTCGTTTTGGAGACACCGGGGAGCTGTTTTTT. Translated: CASSEGQGRFGDTGELFF.

The chain recombines TRBV6-6 with TRBJ1-4; D is ambiguous. V shed 4 bases and J shed 4 bases, with 4 bases lying between them. Germline V gene data show CDR1 as MNHNY and CDR2 as SVGAGI (reference sequence). The CDR3 is 12 residues long. CDR3 in DNA: TGTGCCAGCAGTTTCCTTAATGAAAAACTGTTTTTT. Protein sequence: CASSFLNEKLFF.

The rearrangement uses TRBV5-1 and TRBJ2-5; TRBD1 might be the D (5 bases). The CDR3 covers 15 residues. CDR1 is SGHRS and CDR2 is YFSETQ in the germline V gene. Trimming took 4 bases from V and 4 from J, leaving 17 bases between them. CDR3 sequence (DNA): TGCGCCAGCAGCCCCGGTTGGTGGGGCACAGAGACCCAGTACTTC. Protein sequence: CASSPGWWGTETQYF.

J is TRBJ2-7 and V is TRBV15; D uncertain. Germline V lookup: CDR1 LNHNV, CDR2 YYDKDF (reference sequence). The V gene lost 3 bases and the J gene lost 1 base, with 13 bases spanning the gap. The CDR3 loop spans 15 amino acids. The CDR3 DNA is TGTGCCACCAGCAGTAAACCTTATACTTCCTACGAGCAGTACTTC. It translates to CATSSKPYTSYEQYF.

The chain is built from TRBV4-3 and TRBJ2-7; 10 nucleotides align to TRBD2. The germline CDR1 and CDR2 sequences are LGHNA and YSLEER. The CDR3 spans 15 residues. V gave up 2 bases and J gave up 7 bases; unmatched junction bases: 8. The CDR3 nucleotides are TGCGCCAGCAGCCAATCTCGACTAGCGGGCGTGGAGCAGTACTTC. Its translation: CASSQSRLAGVEQYF.

The V and J genes are TRBV4-1 and TRBJ2-1, with 11 positions matching TRBD2. Germline CDR1 MGHRA, CDR2 YSYEKL. Losses at the gene ends were 1 base for V and 9 bases for J; bases not matched to a gene: 5. The CDR3 runs 15 residues. CDR3 in amino acids: CASSQVATSGTEQFF. The CDR3, as DNA: TGCGCCAGCAGCCAAGTCGCGACTAGCGGGACTGAGCAGTTCTTC.

This clone was picked up a small number of times. The identical CDR3 is also encoded by other nucleotide sequences in the sample. V usage is TRBV6-5 and J usage is TRBJ2-7, with 10 nucleotides matching TRBD1. This CDR3 is built from 14 residues. J gave up 3 bases and V 5 bases, and 4 bases lay outside the gene matches. CDR1 is MNHEY, CDR2 SVGAGI, per germline. DNA of the CDR3: TGTGCCAGCAGTCCGGGACAGGGGAGCTACGAGCAGTACTTC. The encoded protein is CASSPGQGSYEQYF.

J is TRBJ2-5 and V is TRBV27; a weak D match, TRBD2 (6 bases). V shed 3 bases and J shed 5 bases, with 13 bases lying between them. The germline CDR1 and CDR2 sequences are MNHEY and SMNVEV (reference sequence). The CDR3 contains 14 residues. The CDR3 bases are TGTGCCAGCAGTTTTCAGGGTGGGGGGGAGACCCAGTACTTC. Residues: CASSFQGGGETQYF.